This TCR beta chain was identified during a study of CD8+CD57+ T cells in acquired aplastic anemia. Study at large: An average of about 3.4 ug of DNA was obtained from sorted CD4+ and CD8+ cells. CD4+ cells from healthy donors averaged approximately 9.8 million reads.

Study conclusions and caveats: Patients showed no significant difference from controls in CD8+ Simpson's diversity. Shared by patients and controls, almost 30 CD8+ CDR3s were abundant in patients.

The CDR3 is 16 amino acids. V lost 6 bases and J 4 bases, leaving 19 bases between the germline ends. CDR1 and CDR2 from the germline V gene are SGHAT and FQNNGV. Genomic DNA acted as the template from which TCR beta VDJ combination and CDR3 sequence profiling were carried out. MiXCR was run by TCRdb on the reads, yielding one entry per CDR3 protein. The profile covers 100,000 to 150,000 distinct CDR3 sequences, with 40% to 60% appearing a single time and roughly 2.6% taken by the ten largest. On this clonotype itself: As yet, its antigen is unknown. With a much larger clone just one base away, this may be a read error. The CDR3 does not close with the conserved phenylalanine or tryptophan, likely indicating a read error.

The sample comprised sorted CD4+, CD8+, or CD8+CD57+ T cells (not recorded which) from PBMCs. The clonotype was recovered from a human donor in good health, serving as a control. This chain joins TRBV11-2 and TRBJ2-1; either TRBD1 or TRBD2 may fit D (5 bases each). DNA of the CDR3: TGTGCCAGCAGTCCAAACCGGGACCGTTCATACAATGAGCAGTTCTCC. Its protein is CASSPNRDRSYNEQFS.